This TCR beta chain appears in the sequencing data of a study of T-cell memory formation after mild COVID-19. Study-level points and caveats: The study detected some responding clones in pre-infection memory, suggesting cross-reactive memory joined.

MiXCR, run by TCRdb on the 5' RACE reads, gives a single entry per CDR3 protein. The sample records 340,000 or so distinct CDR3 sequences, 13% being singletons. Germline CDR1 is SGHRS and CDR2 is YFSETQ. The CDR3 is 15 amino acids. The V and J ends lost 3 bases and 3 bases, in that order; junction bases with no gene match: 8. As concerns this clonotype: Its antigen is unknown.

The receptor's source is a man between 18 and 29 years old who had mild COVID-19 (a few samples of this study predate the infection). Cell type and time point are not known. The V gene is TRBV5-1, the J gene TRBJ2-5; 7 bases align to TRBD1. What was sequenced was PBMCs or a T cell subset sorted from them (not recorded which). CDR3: CASSSGTAYEETQYF. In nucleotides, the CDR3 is TGCGCCAGCAGCTCCGGGACAGCGTATGAAGAGACCCAGTACTTC.